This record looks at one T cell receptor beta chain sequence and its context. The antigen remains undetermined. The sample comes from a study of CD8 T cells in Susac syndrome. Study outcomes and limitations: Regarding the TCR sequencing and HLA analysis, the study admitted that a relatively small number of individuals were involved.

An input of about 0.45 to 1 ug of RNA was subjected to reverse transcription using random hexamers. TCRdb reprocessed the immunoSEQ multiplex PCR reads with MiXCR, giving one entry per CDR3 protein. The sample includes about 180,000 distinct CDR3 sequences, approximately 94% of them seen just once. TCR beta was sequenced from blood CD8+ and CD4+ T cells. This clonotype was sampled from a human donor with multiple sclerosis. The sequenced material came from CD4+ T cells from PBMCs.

Here the CDR3 DNA reads TGTGCCTGGATCAGGGGGCAAAATTCACCCCTCCACTTT. Translation: CAWIRGQNSPLHF. The chain has TRBV30 and TRBJ1-6; 8 nucleotides align to TRBD1. V dropped 4 bases and J dropped 7; count of bases not matched to a gene: 3. Germline CDR1 and CDR2: GTSNPN and SVGIG (reference sequence). This CDR3 contains 13 residues.